This T cell receptor (beta chain) was sequenced in a study of cytomegalovirus exposure and HLA in healthy donors (dated by TCRdb to about 2017). Regarding the study in general: In an earlier analysis of around 540 of the donors, 250 to 300 Gb of sequence data and approximately 100 million unique TCR beta sequences from 150 million to 200 million T cells were reported. An early release that covered around 590 HLA-typed donors contained 300 to 350 gigabases of sequencing data and tens of millions of unique TCR sequences. Of the roughly 410 genotyped donors, 70% to 90% were placed in the genetic ancestry cluster associated with self-reported Caucasian donors. The study was designed to test whether signatures of past pathogen exposure could be identified by cataloging public T cell receptors. The T cell repertoires of under 700 subjects were profiled by immunosequencing and related to cytomegalovirus serostatus. A separate validation cohort of more than 100 different subjects was used in addition to the approximately 640-subject first cohort. The study combined high-throughput TCR immunosequencing, statistical association of individual TCRs with disease status, and machine learning to predict cytomegalovirus infection status. A later analysis re-examined previously published TCR beta repertoires from more than 600 donors and added high-resolution HLA genotyping to investigate patterns of TCR occurrence. In the later analysis, no new phenotypic data were used to find candidate immune exposures; instead, reliance was placed on TCR beta sequences and their occurrence across donors. An earlier analysis of several hundred of the donors applied high-throughput TCR beta sequencing to assess whether each TCR beta V gene segment acted as functional or pseudogenic. Donor age, sex, ethnicity and CMV serostatus were collected together with the repertoire data. In a later genetic analysis, genome-wide SNP genotypes for about three fifths of the 666 donors were used, and that subset was treated as a discovery cohort. Every repertoire in the discovery cohort had been generated on one and the same sequencing platform. Class I and class II HLA loci were covered by the typing at four-digit resolution. Typing coverage varied by locus: roughly 629-630 donors for A, B, C, DRB1 and DQB1; some 520 for DQA1; about 590 for DPA1; more than 450 for DPB1. Five DR-DQ haplotypes were treated as single units for association and clustering because of strong linkage in the cohort. Among 350 to 400 genotyped donors of the cohort, an average of about 240,000 unique TCR beta nucleotide sequences were sequenced per donor, around a sixth of them non-productive.

The cohort consisted of 666 healthy bone marrow donors. All cohort members were sampled while nominally healthy, although unrecorded immune exposures were likely present. The donor was CMV seropositive and belonged to the group of 250 to 300 seropositive cohort members. A peripheral blood sample was provided by each donor, and peripheral blood mononuclear cells were used for TCR beta sequencing. The Qiagen DNeasy Blood Extraction Kit was used to extract genomic DNA from the blood cell samples. For this clone: Which antigen it targets is not known. No much larger clonotype is one base removed from it; base qualities were not supplied.

The CDR3 runs 15 residues from the cysteine to the phenylalanine. Solely the CDR3 DNA is kept, with 45 bases framed from the first base. CDR1 and CDR2 were assigned from the germline V gene as MGHRA and YSYEKL. V is reduced by 4 bases and J by 0 bases, leaving a spacing of 10 bases between them. The library was generated by the immunoSEQ multiplex PCR assay. A mixture of 60 forward primers for TCR Vbeta segments and 13 reverse primers for TCR Jbeta segments was used in the multiplex PCR. The CDR3 region of rearranged TCR beta genes was amplified from genomic DNA with a multiplex PCR assay. The amplified TCR beta libraries were sequenced on the Illumina HiSeq System as 87-base-pair reads. The authors' analysis ran thus. A later analysis tallied around 82 million unique TCR beta chains across the 610 or so repertoires, and around 9.9 million of those chains were shared by two or more donors. Raw reads were error-corrected and collapsed into unique sequences by a nearest-neighbor algorithm in which closely related sequences were merged to remove PCR and sequencing errors. Alignment of CDR3 sequences to IMGT reference sequences was used to assign V, D and J gene segments. For a sequence to be retained, a match of at least six nucleotides to both a V gene segment and a J gene segment was required. A rearrangement was called productive if the CDR3 had no stop codons and remained in frame with V and J, and every other rearrangement was called non-productive. CDR3 was defined by IMGT convention, running from the second conserved V-encoded cysteine to the conserved J-encoded phenylalanine. In an earlier analysis of more than 550 of the donors, sequences lacking an unambiguous match to a single V gene segment were excluded. In an earlier analysis of about 590 of the donors, a V segment was called functional when productive rearrangements were above 56.7%, and segregating when the standard deviation between donors exceeded 5%. A statistical classification framework was developed to diagnose cytomegalovirus status using the catalog of TCR beta chain sequences. In a later analysis, V and J genes were assigned by comparing TCR nucleotide sequences against IMGT/GENE-DB human TR gene sequences. In a later analysis, CDR3 sequences and most-parsimonious VDJ recombination scenarios were assigned using the TCRdist pipeline. In a later analysis, every TCR beta chain was defined by the combination of its CDR3 amino acid sequence and its V-gene family, and reads without a unique V-gene family were dropped. As a way to deal with suspected cross-contamination and a sequencing artifact, a later analysis dropped hundreds of nucleotide sequences that were highly shared and had low generation probability. For each public chain, a later analysis derived a clonal expansion index from normalized ranks of inferred template counts within each repertoire. Generation probabilities in a later analysis came from a VDJ recombination model fitted to out-of-frame rearrangements, and those results were checked against IGoR. Hypergeometric tests were used in a later analysis to score TCR-TCR, TCR-HLA and TCR-CMV co-occurrence, with a repertoire-size bias correction applied to the TCR pairs. In a later analysis, false discovery rates were estimated by permuting HLA or CMV assignments 20 times. In a later analysis, co-occurring TCRs were grouped using DBSCAN, and TCRdist sequence similarity was added for clustering within HLA-allele-positive subsets. Co-occurrence clustering excluded repertoires with fewer than 30,000 or more than 120,000 public chains, plus five with anomalous nucleotide sharing. Entries here come from immuneACCESS through TCRdb and include only in-frame sequences with V and J called. Some clones fail to appear in such tables; in the studies checked, an unresolved V gene covers under half of the shortfall, and the cause of the remainder is unknown. The V and J calls and the clone size are those of that table, but D and trimming were determined from the DNA. For this sample the table gives approximately 150,000 clones, of which roughly 68% were detected only once. The ten largest account for roughly a tenth of the sample.

On the study overall, not on this receptor specifically: In a later analysis, around 17,000 TCR beta sequences were associated with specific HLA alleles at a false discovery rate of 0.05. The authors suggested that the approach could potentially be generalized to other disease states and immunological phenotypes. According to a later analysis, most CMV-associated TCR beta chains appeared to be HLA-restricted, and the HLA associations seemed to be driven largely by CMV exposure. In both the original and validation cohorts, the classifier was reported to diagnose cytomegalovirus status with high specificity and sensitivity. Because counts were too low, some 16 rarely observed V segments, including chromosome 9 orphons, were excluded from the earlier analysis of several hundred of the donors. The 87-base-pair reads could not distinguish some IMGT-functional V segments, including TRBV6-2 and TRBV6-3, so those segments were excluded. For the cohort, immune exposure information was limited to CMV serostatus. In an earlier analysis of approximately 600 of the donors, most TCR beta V segments were observed in productive rearrangements about 87% or about 30% of the time, broadly matching IMGT annotations. When HLA alleles, especially DR and DQ, strongly co-occurred, TCR associations were difficult to assign to individual alleles. In a later genetic analysis, fewer N-insertions in productive TCRs were reported among donors in an Asian-associated ancestry cluster than the roughly 700-donor mean. A cluster of highly shared sequence variants was judged likely to represent a technical artifact of the sequencing pipeline. Because some donors lacked HLA typing at each locus, the association tests relied only on the typed subset. Several of the top co-occurrence clusters appeared to be linked to parvovirus B19, influenza, CMV and Epstein-Barr virus, according to a later analysis. In the study, 164 TCR beta chains were listed as associated with cytomegalovirus. Linkage disequilibrium might explain the correlated functional status among segregating V segments, but an unknown experimental factor could not be excluded. A later analysis found that HLA-associated TCR beta chains were more clonally expanded and had lower generation probabilities than equally common non-associated chains. In a later analysis, TCR association rates were found to vary across HLA loci, with the most associated TCRs seen for DRB1 alleles and the fewest for HLA-C alleles. The presence/absence analyses assumed that sequencing depth was roughly uniform across donors, and that assumption may not be true. A later genetic analysis associated a missense DCLRE1C variant with V-gene and J-gene trimming of TCR beta chains, and an independent cohort replicated the association. While some public TCRs were present in many individuals, most TCR sequences turned up only very rarely across donors. A few of the identified cytomegalovirus-associated TCR beta chains were confirmed in vitro to be specific for cytomegalovirus antigens. This cohort had only TCR beta chains sequenced, and the lack of alpha or paired-chain data limited which features could be detected. A further reported finding was that TCR beta sequences accurately predicted the HLA-A and HLA-B alleles for most subjects in the first cohort.

The origin of this receptor is a man younger than 40 in good health and CMV-seropositive. Material for sequencing was PBMCs. The rearrangement joined TRBV4-1 to TRBJ1-5, with no D gene named confidently. DNA sequence: TGCGCCAGCAGCCGTCAGGTGGATAGCAATCAGCCCCAGCATTTT. This codes for CASSRQVDSNQPQHF.